This T cell receptor beta chain was sequenced during a study of PD-1 blockade in classical Hodgkin lymphoma. V was clipped by 1 base and J by 2 bases, with 12 bases between them. The CDR3 is 15 residues long. Looked up from germline, CDR1 is SGHAT and CDR2 is FQNNGV. Repertoires were generated with immunoSEQ multiplex PCR, while TCRdb's copy carries only in-frame clones and drops some. The table records 15,000 to 20,000 clones, approximately 84% of them present only once. The time point here: newly diagnosed, previously untreated cHL patient sample. Input material: peripheral blood mononuclear cells (PBMCs). The TCR sequence derives from a human donor with classical Hodgkin lymphoma. The J gene is TRBJ2-7, the V gene TRBV11-2; D not certain. The CDR3 region has the DNA TGTGCCAGCAGCTTAGCATCAGTCGGCCCCTACGAGCAGTACTTC. Translation: CASSLASVGPYEQYF.